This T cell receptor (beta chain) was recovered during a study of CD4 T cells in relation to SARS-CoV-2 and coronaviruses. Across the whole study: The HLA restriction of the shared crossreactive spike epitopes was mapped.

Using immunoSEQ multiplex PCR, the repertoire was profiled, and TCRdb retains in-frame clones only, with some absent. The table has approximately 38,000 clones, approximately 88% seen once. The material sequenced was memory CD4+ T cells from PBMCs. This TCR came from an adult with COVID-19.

The DNA for the CDR3 is TGTGCCAGCAGCGGCGGACAGGGGGTAGTAACAGATACGCAGTATTTT. Translating gives CASSGGQGVVTDTQYF. The genes are TRBV9 and TRBJ2-3; 10 bases are shared with TRBD1. Germline CDR1 reads SGDLS; CDR2 reads YYNGEE. The CDR3 length is 16 residues. V trimming: 3 bases; J trimming: 3 bases; junction bases outside the gene matches: 7.